This T cell receptor beta chain was recorded in a study of T cells in Graves' hyperthyroidism and ophthalmopathy. Study-level results: Expanded thyroid clonotypes (above 0.001) were mostly also found in blood.

This clonotype was found many times. Its antigen remains unknown. Amplified TCR beta CDR3 regions derived from RNA transcripts. TCR CDR3 underwent first-round RT-PCR with the HTBI primer set. TCRdb analysed the multiplex PCR reads with MiXCR anew, one entry per CDR3 protein. The repertoire holds some 98,000 distinct CDR3 sequences, with 35% to 50% as singletons. Trimming cost V 2 bases and J 0 bases, with 10 bases left between them. The CDR3 has 16 amino acids. CDR1 and CDR2 (germline): KGHDR, SFDVKD. V usage is TRBV24-1 and J usage is TRBJ1-5; D unclear. Sample: peripheral blood or thyroid tissue (not recorded which). The sequence was obtained from a woman aged 30 to 39 with Graves' hyperthyroidism. Here the CDR3 DNA reads TGTGCCACCAGTGATTGGACGGATGATAGCAATCAGCCCCAGCATTTT. Protein sequence: CATSDWTDDSNQPQHF.